This TCR beta chain originates from a study of radiation and T cells in renal cell carcinoma. Time point described: blood 4 weeks post-SBRT, at nephrectomy. Treatment noted: 15 Gy SBRT to primary tumor, nephrectomy 4 weeks later. Nephrectomy followed 15 Gy stereotactic body radiation by 4 weeks. Serial blood draws occurred at baseline and 2 and 4 weeks post-SBRT. Clear cell pathology was present in this patient's renal cell carcinoma. Generated by immunoSEQ multiplex PCR, the TCRdb table keeps only in-frame clones and is missing some. The data show approximately 150,000 clones, 86% seen once. Sequencing was performed on blood, taken from a patient whose treatment included radiotherapy and nephrectomy. The receptor was derived from a woman between 45 and 65 years old with renal cell carcinoma.

DNA of the CDR3: TGTGCCAGCAGTAGAGAATCGGATACGCAGTATTTT. It encodes CASSRESDTQYF. The rearrangement uses TRBV6-5 and TRBJ2-3; no firm D call. The germline V gene encodes CDR1 MNHEY and CDR2 SVGAGI. Trimming took off 5 bases at V and 6 bases at J, with 9 bases between the two ends. There are 12 residues in the CDR3.